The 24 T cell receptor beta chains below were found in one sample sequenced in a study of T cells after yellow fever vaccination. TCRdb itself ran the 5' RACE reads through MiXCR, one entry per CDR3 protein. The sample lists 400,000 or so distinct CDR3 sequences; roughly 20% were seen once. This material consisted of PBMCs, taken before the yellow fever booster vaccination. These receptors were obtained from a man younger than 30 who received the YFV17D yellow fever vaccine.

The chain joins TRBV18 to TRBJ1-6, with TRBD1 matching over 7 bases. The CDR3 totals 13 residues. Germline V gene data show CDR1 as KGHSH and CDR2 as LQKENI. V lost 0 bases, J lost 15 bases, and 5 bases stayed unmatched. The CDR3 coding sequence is TGTGCCAGCTCACCACCGACAGGGATGGTCCTCCACTTT. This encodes CASSPPTGMVLHF.

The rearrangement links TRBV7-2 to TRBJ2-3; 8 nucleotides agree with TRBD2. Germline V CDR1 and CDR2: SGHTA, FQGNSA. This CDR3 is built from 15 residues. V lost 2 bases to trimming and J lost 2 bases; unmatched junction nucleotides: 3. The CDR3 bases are TGTGCCAGCAGCTTAACTAGCGGAAACACAGATACGCAGTATTTT. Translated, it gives CASSLTSGNTDTQYF.

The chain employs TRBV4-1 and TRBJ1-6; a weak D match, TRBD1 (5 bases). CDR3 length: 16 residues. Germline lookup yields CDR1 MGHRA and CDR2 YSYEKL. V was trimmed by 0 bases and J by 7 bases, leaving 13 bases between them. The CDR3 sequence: CASSQEGRLGNSPLHF. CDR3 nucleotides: TGCGCCAGCAGCCAAGAGGGGCGACTGGGCAATTCACCCCTCCACTTT.

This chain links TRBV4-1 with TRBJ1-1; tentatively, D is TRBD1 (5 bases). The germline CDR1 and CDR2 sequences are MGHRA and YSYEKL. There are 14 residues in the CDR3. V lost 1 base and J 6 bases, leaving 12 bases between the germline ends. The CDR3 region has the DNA TGCGCCAGCAGCCAAGCCCCCAGGGTGGCTGAAGCTTTCTTT. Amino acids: CASSQAPRVAEAFF.

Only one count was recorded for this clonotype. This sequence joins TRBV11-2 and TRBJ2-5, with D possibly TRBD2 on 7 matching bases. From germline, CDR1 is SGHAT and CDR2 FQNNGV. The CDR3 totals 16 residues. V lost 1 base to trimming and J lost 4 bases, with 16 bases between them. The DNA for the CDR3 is TGTGCCAGCAGCTTAGGCCCTGGGGGGGCCTTAGAGACCCAGTACTTC. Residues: CASSLGPGGALETQYF.

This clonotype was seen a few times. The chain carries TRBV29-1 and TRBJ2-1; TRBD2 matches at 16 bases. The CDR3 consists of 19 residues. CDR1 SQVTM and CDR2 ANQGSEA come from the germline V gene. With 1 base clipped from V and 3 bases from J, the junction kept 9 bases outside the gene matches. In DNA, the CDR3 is TGCAGCGTTGAAGCGTCCGGGACTAGCGGGGGGGCACACTACAATGAGCAGTTCTTC. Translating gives CSVEASGTSGGAHYNEQFF.

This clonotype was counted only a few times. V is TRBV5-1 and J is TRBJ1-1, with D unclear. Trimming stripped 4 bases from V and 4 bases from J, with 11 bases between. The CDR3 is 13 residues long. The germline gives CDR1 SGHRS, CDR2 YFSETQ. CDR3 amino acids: CASSPREGTEAFF. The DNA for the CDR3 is TGCGCCAGCAGCCCGAGGGAGGGCACTGAAGCTTTCTTT.

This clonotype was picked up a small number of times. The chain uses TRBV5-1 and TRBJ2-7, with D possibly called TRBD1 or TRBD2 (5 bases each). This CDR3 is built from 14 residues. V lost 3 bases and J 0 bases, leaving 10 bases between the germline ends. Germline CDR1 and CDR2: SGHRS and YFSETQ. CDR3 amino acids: CASSSGTLSYEQYF. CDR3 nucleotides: TGCGCCAGCAGCTCCGGGACCCTCTCCTACGAGCAGTACTTC.

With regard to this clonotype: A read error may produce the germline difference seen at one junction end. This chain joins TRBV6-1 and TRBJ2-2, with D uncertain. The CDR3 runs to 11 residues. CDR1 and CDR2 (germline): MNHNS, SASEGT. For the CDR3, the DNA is TGTGCCGGCAGATACACCGGGGAGCTGTTTTTT. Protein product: CAGRYTGELFF.

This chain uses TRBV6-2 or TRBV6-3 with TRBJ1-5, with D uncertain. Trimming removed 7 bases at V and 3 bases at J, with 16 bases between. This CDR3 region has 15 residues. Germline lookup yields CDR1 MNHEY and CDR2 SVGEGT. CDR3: CASNRRVEINQPQHF. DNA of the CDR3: TGTGCCAGCAACCGAAGGGTGGAGATCAATCAGCCCCAGCATTTT.

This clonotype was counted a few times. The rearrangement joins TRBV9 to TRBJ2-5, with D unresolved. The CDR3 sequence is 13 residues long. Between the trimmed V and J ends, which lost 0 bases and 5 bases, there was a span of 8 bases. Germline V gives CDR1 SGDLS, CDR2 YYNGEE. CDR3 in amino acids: CASSVVPRETQYF. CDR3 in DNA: TGTGCCAGCAGCGTAGTCCCCCGGGAGACCCAGTACTTC.

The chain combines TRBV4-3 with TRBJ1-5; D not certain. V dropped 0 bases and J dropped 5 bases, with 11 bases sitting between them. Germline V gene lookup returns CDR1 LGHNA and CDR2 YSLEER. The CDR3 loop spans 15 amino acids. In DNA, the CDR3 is TGCGCCAGCAGCCAAGATGAGGGCGGGGATCAGCCCCAGCATTTT. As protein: CASSQDEGGDQPQHF.

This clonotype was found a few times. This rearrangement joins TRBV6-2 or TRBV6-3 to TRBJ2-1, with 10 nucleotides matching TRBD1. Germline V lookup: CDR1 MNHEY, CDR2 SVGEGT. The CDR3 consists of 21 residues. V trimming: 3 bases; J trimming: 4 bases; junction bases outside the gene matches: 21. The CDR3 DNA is TGTGCCAGCAGTTATACCCGAGGGACAGGGGTAGTGGGTTATCGGTACAATGAGCAGTTCTTC. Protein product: CASSYTRGTGVVGYRYNEQFF.

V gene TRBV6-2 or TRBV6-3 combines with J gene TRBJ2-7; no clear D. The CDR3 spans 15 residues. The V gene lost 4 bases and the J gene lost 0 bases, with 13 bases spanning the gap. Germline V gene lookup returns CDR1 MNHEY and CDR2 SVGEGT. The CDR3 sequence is CASSSPTWSSYEQYF. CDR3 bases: TGTGCCAGCAGTTCCCCGACTTGGAGCTCCTACGAGCAGTACTTC.

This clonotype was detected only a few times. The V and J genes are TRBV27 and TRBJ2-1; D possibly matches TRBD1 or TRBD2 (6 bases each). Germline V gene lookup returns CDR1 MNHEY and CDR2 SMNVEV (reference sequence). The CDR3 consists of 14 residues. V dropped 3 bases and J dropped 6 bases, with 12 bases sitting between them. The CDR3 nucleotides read TGTGCCAGCAGTTTCTGGGGGGCCTTCAATGAGCAGTTCTTC. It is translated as CASSFWGAFNEQFF.

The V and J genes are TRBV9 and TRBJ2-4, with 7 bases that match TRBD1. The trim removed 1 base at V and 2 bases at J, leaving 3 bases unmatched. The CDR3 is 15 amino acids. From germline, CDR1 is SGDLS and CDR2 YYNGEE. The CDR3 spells CASSVRDSPKNIQYF. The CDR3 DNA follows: TGTGCCAGCAGCGTAAGGGACAGTCCCAAAAACATTCAGTACTTC.

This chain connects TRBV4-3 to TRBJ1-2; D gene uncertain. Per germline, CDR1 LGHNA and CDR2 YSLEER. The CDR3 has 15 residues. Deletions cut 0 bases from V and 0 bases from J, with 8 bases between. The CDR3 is CASSQDARSNYGYTF. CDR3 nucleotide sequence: TGCGCCAGCAGCCAAGACGCAAGGTCTAACTATGGCTACACCTTC.

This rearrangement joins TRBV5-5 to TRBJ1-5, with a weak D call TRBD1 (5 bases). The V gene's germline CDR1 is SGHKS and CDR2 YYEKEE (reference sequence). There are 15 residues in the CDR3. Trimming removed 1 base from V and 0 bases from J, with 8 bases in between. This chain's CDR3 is CASSLWGSSNQPQHF. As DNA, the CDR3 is TGTGCCAGCAGCTTGTGGGGGAGTAGCAATCAGCCCCAGCATTTT. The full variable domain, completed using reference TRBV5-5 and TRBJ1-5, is DAGVTQSPTHLIKTRGQQVTLRCSPISGHKSVSWYQQVLGQGPQFIFQYYEKEERGRGNFPDRFSARQFPNYSSELNVNALLLGDSALYLCASSLWGSSNQPQHFGDGTRLSIL.

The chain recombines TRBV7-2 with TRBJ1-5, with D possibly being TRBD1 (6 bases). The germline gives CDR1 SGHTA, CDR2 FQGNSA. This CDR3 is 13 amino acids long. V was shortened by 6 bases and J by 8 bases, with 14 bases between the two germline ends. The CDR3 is CASRELGGEPQHF. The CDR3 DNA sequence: TGTGCCAGCAGAGAACTCGGGGGCGAGCCCCAGCATTTT.

Here the CDR3 reads CASSQGTDLSSYEQYV. The DNA of the CDR3 is TGTGCCAGCTCACAAGGGACAGATCTTTCCTCCTACGAGCAGTACGTC. This sequence joins TRBV18 and TRBJ2-7; 7 bases agree with TRBD1. V dropped 4 bases and J dropped 0; count of bases not matched to a gene: 9. Germline CDR1 and CDR2: KGHSH and LQKENI. This CDR3 spans 16 amino acids.

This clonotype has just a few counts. For the CDR3, the DNA is TGTGCCAGCAGCTTAGAATACGCCGGGGAGCTGTTTTTT. Its translation is CASSLEYAGELFF. The V call is TRBV11-3, the J call TRBJ2-2; D is unclear. The germline V gene has CDR1 SGHNT and CDR2 YENEEA. Deletions cut 0 bases from V and 6 bases from J, with 5 bases between. CDR3 length equals 13 residues. The variable domain in full, with the rest retrieved from reference TRBV11-3 and TRBJ2-2, is EAGVVQSPRYKIIEKKQPVAFWCNPISGHNTLYWYLQNLGQGPELLIRYENEEAVDDSQLPKDRFSAERLKGVDSTLKIQPAELGDSAVYLCASSLEYAGELFFGEGSRLTVL.

The CDR3 region is CASSPESANVLTF. CDR3 coding DNA: TGTGCCAGCAGTCCGGAGTCGGCCAACGTCCTGACTTTC. The V call is TRBV12-3 or TRBV12-4, the J call TRBJ2-6, with unresolved D. Trimming removed 5 bases from V and 6 bases from J, with 8 bases in between. The CDR3 sequence is 13 residues long.

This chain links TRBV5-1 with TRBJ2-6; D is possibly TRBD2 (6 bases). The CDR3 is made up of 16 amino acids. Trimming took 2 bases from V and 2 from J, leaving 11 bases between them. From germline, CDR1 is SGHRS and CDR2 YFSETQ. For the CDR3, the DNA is TGCGCCAGCAGCTTCACGCGGGGCACTGGGGCCAACGTCCTGACTTTC. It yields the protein CASSFTRGTGANVLTF.

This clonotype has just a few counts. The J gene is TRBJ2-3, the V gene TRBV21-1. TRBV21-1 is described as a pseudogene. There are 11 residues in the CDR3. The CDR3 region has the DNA TGTGCCAGCAGCAAGTCAGATACGCAGTATTTT. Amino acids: CASSKSDTQYF.